These 32 T cell receptor beta chains came from one sample sequenced in a study of T cells expressing NK-cell markers. TCRdb reprocessed the 5' RACE reads and reports one entry per CDR3 protein, with no DNA. Its table lists 250,000 to 300,000 distinct CDR3 sequences. The sample consisted of blood T cells: a sorted CD56 or NKG2C T cell subset, CD4+ or CD8+ T cells, or bulk PBMC T cells (not recorded which). The receptors originated from a man aged 18 to 30 in good health.

The chain couples TRBV12-3 or TRBV12-4 to TRBJ1-1; no DNA is available, so the TRBD1 call from TCRdb remains unchecked. The CDR3 covers 15 residues. The CDR3 spells CASTPAAGTHTEAFF.

The CDR3 loop reads CASNLEGQGLNTEAFF. The genes are TRBV5-1 and TRBJ1-1; TCRdb returns TRBD1, unconfirmable since there is no DNA. The CDR3 covers 16 residues. The germline gives CDR1 SGHRS, CDR2 YFSETQ.

The V and J genes are TRBV7-3 and TRBJ2-1; TCRdb lists TRBD2, though no DNA is available to test this call. Germline V gene sequence: CDR1 SGHTA, CDR2 FQGTGA. The CDR3 has 16 residues. CDR3 protein: CASSLIPAASYNEQFF.

The rearrangement joins TRBV6-1 to TRBJ2-1; TCRdb returns TRBD2, unconfirmable since there is no DNA. The CDR3 totals 17 residues. From germline, CDR1 is MNHNS and CDR2 SASEGT. The CDR3 here is CASRIAGGRSSYNEQFF.

The chain uses TRBV10-3 and TRBJ2-1; as DNA is missing, the TRBD2 call by TCRdb cannot be tested. The CDR3 runs to 14 residues. The germline CDR1 and CDR2 sequences are ENHRY and SYGVKD. CDR3 amino acids: CAISLAGGYNEQFF.

The genes are TRBV24-1 and TRBJ2-2; TCRdb calls TRBD2, which cannot be checked without DNA. Germline V gives CDR1 KGHDR, CDR2 SFDVKD. The CDR3 sequence is 16 residues long. The CDR3: CATSTIRGTSEGELFF.

This sequence joins TRBV5-1 and TRBJ2-7; the TCRdb call, TRBD1, lacks DNA for checking. This CDR3 spans 12 amino acids. The germline V gene encodes CDR1 SGHRS and CDR2 YFSETQ. The CDR3 here is CASRAQGGEQYF.

The genes are TRBV6-5 and TRBJ1-1; absent DNA, TCRdb's TRBD1 call cannot be checked. In germline, CDR1 is MNHEY, CDR2 SVGAGI. The CDR3 is made up of 13 amino acids. This chain's CDR3 is CASSDRRNTEAFF.

The chain couples TRBV10-3 to TRBJ1-6; the D gene TCRdb calls, TRBD1, cannot be checked with no DNA. The CDR3 totals 13 residues. Looked up from germline, CDR1 is ENHRY and CDR2 is SYGVKD. CDR3 sequence: CAAGTGGTSPLHF.

The chain employs TRBV7-7 and TRBJ2-1; TCRdb lists TRBD2, though no DNA is available to test this call. Germline V gene sequence: CDR1 SSHAT, CDR2 FNYEAQ (reference sequence). This CDR3 spans 15 amino acids. The CDR3 reads CASSGQPGLADEQFF.

The chain uses TRBV20-1 and TRBJ1-4; TCRdb proposes TRBD1, but this gene call is untestable without DNA. CDR1 and CDR2 from the germline V gene are DFQATT and SNEGSKA (reference sequence). The CDR3 runs 13 residues. This CDR3 is CSAKRGNNEKLFF.

The CDR3 sequence: CASREQGPYNSPLHF. The chain is built from TRBV7-9 and TRBJ1-6; TCRdb designates TRBD1, a call that cannot be tested without DNA. There are 15 residues in the CDR3. Germline V gives CDR1 SEHNR, CDR2 FQNEAQ (reference sequence).

The chain employs TRBV10-3 and TRBJ1-6; the TCRdb call, TRBD1, lacks DNA for checking. The CDR3 runs 13 residues. Germline V gene data show CDR1 as ENHRY and CDR2 as SYGVKD. The CDR3: CAIRGRVDSPLHF.

The chain has TRBV20-1 and TRBJ1-1; TCRdb reports TRBD1, a call that lacks DNA to check it against. Germline V gives CDR1 DFQATT, CDR2 SNEGSKA (reference sequence). The CDR3 is 14 residues long. CDR3 loop: CSARVGAGNTEAFF.

The chain is built from TRBV24-1 and TRBJ2-2; TCRdb outputs TRBD2, but without DNA this stays unchecked. CDR1 and CDR2 (germline): KGHDR, SFDVKD. The CDR3 is made up of 16 amino acids. The chain's CDR3 is CATSDPGTSRTGELFF.

The chain uses TRBV12-3 or TRBV12-4 and TRBJ1-1; TCRdb's D gene call, TRBD1, goes unchecked for lack of DNA. The CDR3 loop spans 13 amino acids. CDR3: CASTPTGGGEAFF.

The J gene is TRBJ2-7, the V gene TRBV7-9; the D call of TRBD2 rests on TCRdb alone, since no DNA is present to check it. The CDR3 length is 17 residues. Looked up from germline, CDR1 is SEHNR and CDR2 is FQNEAQ (reference sequence). CDR3: CASSSERRLAGGDEQYF.

The CDR3 loop is CASSDLGPLAEAFF. The chain carries TRBV6-1 and TRBJ1-1; TCRdb proposes TRBD1, but this gene call is untestable without DNA. In germline, CDR1 is MNHNS, CDR2 SASEGT. CDR3 length: 14 residues.

The CDR3 here is CASSYEPRGETQYF. The J gene is TRBJ2-5, the V gene TRBV6-5; TCRdb returns TRBD1, unconfirmable since there is no DNA. From germline, CDR1 is MNHEY and CDR2 SVGAGI. The CDR3 is 14 amino acids.

This rearrangement joins TRBV3-1 to TRBJ2-5; TCRdb indicates TRBD2, and absent DNA this call remains unverified. The CDR3 covers 16 residues. Germline lookup yields CDR1 LGHDT and CDR2 YNNKEL (reference sequence). CDR3 loop: CASSQERLAGKETQYF.

The J gene is TRBJ2-1, the V gene TRBV5-4. The germline V gene encodes CDR1 SGHNT and CDR2 YYREEE (reference sequence). This CDR3 has 13 amino acids. CDR3 sequence reads: CASSLISGNEQFF.

The chain couples TRBV19 to TRBJ2-7. CDR3 length equals 13 residues. CDR1 is LNHDA and CDR2 is SQIVND in the germline V gene (reference sequence). The CDR3 protein is CASTKVGSYEQYF.

V and J are TRBV18 and TRBJ2-6; checking the TCRdb D call of TRBD2 is not possible without DNA. Germline CDR1 is KGHSH and CDR2 is LQKENI. This CDR3 is 16 amino acids long. This CDR3 is CASSPKRTYGANVLTF.

The rearrangement joins TRBV7-2 to TRBJ1-1. This CDR3 region has 15 residues. CDR1 SGHTA and CDR2 FQGNSA come from the germline V gene. CDR3 region: CASSLAMSAGNQAFF.

The rearrangement uses TRBV5-4 and TRBJ2-1; TCRdb's D call, TRBD1, is unchecked because there is no DNA. Germline CDR1 and CDR2: SGHNT and YYREEE (reference sequence). This CDR3 is 14 amino acids long. Here the CDR3 reads CASSSDRGLNEQFF.

The chain couples TRBV12-3 or TRBV12-4 to TRBJ2-1. The CDR3 has 11 amino acids. The CDR3 protein is CASSFSGEQFF.

CDR3 region: CSARVQGWGEAFF. The J gene is TRBJ1-1, the V gene TRBV20-1; the D call from TCRdb, TRBD1, cannot be confirmed without DNA. The CDR3 consists of 13 residues. Germline CDR1 reads DFQATT; CDR2 reads SNEGSKA (reference sequence).

The J gene is TRBJ2-3, the V gene TRBV12-3 or TRBV12-4; the D call from TCRdb, TRBD2, cannot be confirmed without DNA. CDR3 size: 16 residues. The CDR3 sequence is CASSTRAQRGTDTQYF.

The chain combines TRBV6-5 with TRBJ1-2. The germline V gene encodes CDR1 MNHEY and CDR2 SVGAGI. This CDR3 contains 12 residues. The CDR3 here is CASSYFSGGYTF.

The rearrangement joins TRBV19 to TRBJ2-1; the TCRdb D gene call, TRBD2, has no DNA to confirm it. CDR1 is LNHDA and CDR2 is SQIVND in the germline V gene (reference sequence). CDR3 length: 14 residues. Here the CDR3 reads CASSRGLAIDEQFF.

The chain recombines TRBV19 with TRBJ2-1; the TCRdb call, TRBD2, lacks DNA for checking. This CDR3 region has 15 residues. Germline V gene sequence: CDR1 LNHDA, CDR2 SQIVND (reference sequence). The CDR3 loop is CASSDSGRPSDEQFF.

V and J are TRBV5-4 and TRBJ2-2; TCRdb's D call of TRBD1 is untestable without DNA. The CDR3 contains 14 residues. Germline-derived CDR1 and CDR2 are SGHNT and YYREEE (reference sequence). The CDR3 region is CASSPWTGGGELFF.